These 31 T cell receptor beta chains share one sample of origin, sequenced in a study of a mutant IDH1 vaccine in newly diagnosed glioma. TCRdb's table, derived via immunoSEQ multiplex PCR, lists solely in-frame clones and lacks some. The sample carries 60,000 or so clones, less than 85% recorded once. Their cognate antigens are unknown. The sample's time point: week 5, during vaccination. Every vaccination contained 300 ug of the mutant IDH1 20-mer peptide and was paired with topical imiquimod. The material sequenced was PBMCs, taken from a glioma patient whose treatment included an IDH1 peptide vaccine. The receptors here all came from a young woman with glioma. Some clones in this sample may be carry-over from other donors' samples.

The gene calls are TRBV19 and TRBJ1-1; no reliable D call. The CDR3 runs 14 residues. Germline-derived CDR1 and CDR2 are LNHDA and SQIVND (reference sequence). Trimming left V 7 bases short and J 1 base short, with 13 bases between. The CDR3 DNA reads as TGTGCCAGTACCCTCGAGGGCCCGAACACTGAAGCTTTCTTT. Amino acids: CASTLEGPNTEAFF.

The chain carries TRBV7-2 and TRBJ1-3; the D is unclear. Trimming stripped 10 bases from V and 2 bases from J, with 6 bases between. The CDR3 spans 11 residues. The germline CDR1 and CDR2 sequences are SGHTA and FQGNSA. CDR3 coding DNA: TGTGCCACCGGGACTGGAAACACCATATATTTT. Its protein is CATGTGNTIYF.

The gene calls are TRBV2 and TRBJ1-2; D is uncertain. Germline CDR1 is SNHLY and CDR2 is FYNNEI. Deletions cut 8 bases from V and 0 bases from J, with 7 bases between. The CDR3 runs 12 residues. The CDR3 region is CASHRTNYGYTF. CDR3 nucleotides: TGTGCCAGCCACAGAACTAACTATGGCTACACCTTC.

The chain combines TRBV4-2 with TRBJ2-5; 7 nucleotides align to TRBD1. The CDR3 contains 14 residues. V lost 6 bases, J lost 2 bases, and 6 bases stayed unmatched. In germline, CDR1 is LGHNA, CDR2 YNFKEQ. CDR3 coding DNA: TGTGCCAGCAGTAAGGCAGGGGGACAAGAGACCCAGTACTTC. This codes for CASSKAGGQETQYF.

The chain couples TRBV11-2 to TRBJ2-2; a weak D match, TRBD1 (6 bases). The CDR3 spans 15 residues. Germline V gene data show CDR1 as SGHAT and CDR2 as FQNNGV. V gave up 1 base and J gave up 3 bases, with 9 bases separating them. The CDR3 loop is CASSLVGTHTGELFF. The CDR3, as DNA: TGTGCCAGCAGCTTAGTAGGGACACACACCGGGGAGCTGTTTTTT.

This clone has a handful of counts. V gene TRBV7-2 combines with J gene TRBJ1-1; 9 nucleotides agree with TRBD1. The CDR3 is 14 residues long. Trimming took 5 bases from V and 4 from J; bases not matched to a gene: 5. Germline V CDR1 and CDR2: SGHTA, FQGNSA. Here the CDR3 DNA reads TGTGCCAGCAGCCCGGTGACAGGGGGCACTGAAGCTTTCTTT. It is translated as CASSPVTGGTEAFF. Looking up the rest from reference TRBV7-2 and TRBJ1-1 gives the full variable domain: GAGVSQSPSNKVTEKGKDVELRCDPISGHTALYWYRQSLGQGLEFLIYFQGNSAPDKSGLPSDRFSAERTGGSVSTLTIQRTQQEDSAVYLCASSPVTGGTEAFFGQGTRLTVV.

The gene calls are TRBV29-1 and TRBJ1-2, with TRBD1 as a possible D gene (6 bases). CDR1 is SQVTM and CDR2 is ANQGSEA in the germline V gene. Trimming removed 6 bases from V and 8 bases from J, with 19 bases in between. The length of the CDR3 is 13 residues. As DNA, the CDR3 is TGCAGCGTCGTTATCAGGGGATGGTGGGGCTACACCTTC. The encoded protein is CSVVIRGWWGYTF.

The rearrangement uses TRBV19 and TRBJ1-3; a weak D match, TRBD1 (6 bases). CDR1 is LNHDA, CDR2 SQIVND, per germline (reference sequence). V was shortened by 5 bases and J by 7 bases, with 15 bases between the two germline ends. This CDR3 spans 14 amino acids. The CDR3 DNA reads as TGTGCCAGTAGTGAGACAGGTTTAGGTAACACCATATATTTT. Translated, it gives CASSETGLGNTIYF.

The V gene is TRBV10-2, the J gene TRBJ2-7; 10 bases are a match to TRBD2. CDR1 and CDR2 from the germline V gene are WSHSY and SAAADI. V dropped 4 bases and J dropped 0; count of bases not matched to a gene: 3. This CDR3 has 15 amino acids. CDR3 in amino acids: CASSGSGRGSYEQYF. As DNA, the CDR3 is TGCGCCAGCAGTGGAAGCGGGAGGGGCTCCTACGAGCAGTACTTC.

This clone has only one observation. The V and J genes are TRBV5-1 and TRBJ2-7; 9 bases agree with TRBD1. Germline lookup yields CDR1 SGHRS and CDR2 YFSETQ. J gave up 6 bases and V 2 bases, and 3 bases lay outside the gene matches. The CDR3 totals 13 residues. The DNA of the CDR3 is TGCGCCAGCAGCTTTGGGACAGGGATCGAGCAGTACTTC. Its protein is CASSFGTGIEQYF.

In its sample, this clone was seen once. V is TRBV5-4 and J is TRBJ2-3; 8 bases are shared with TRBD2. J was trimmed by 4 bases and V by 8 bases; bases with no gene match: 6. The CDR3 loop spans 13 amino acids. Germline V gives CDR1 SGHNT, CDR2 YYREEE (reference sequence). The CDR3 sequence is CASRLAGADTQYF. CDR3 nucleotides: TGTGCCAGTCGCCTAGCGGGCGCAGATACGCAGTATTTT.

This clone was recorded only once. The chain is built from TRBV7-9 and TRBJ2-3; 11 bases match TRBD2. Germline trimming cut 4 bases from V and 2 bases from J; bases unmatched to any gene: 5. The germline CDR1 and CDR2 sequences are SEHNR and FQNEAQ (reference sequence). The CDR3 runs to 16 residues. CDR3 sequence reads: CASSSGTSGSTDTQYF. For the CDR3, the DNA is TGTGCCAGCAGCTCGGGGACTAGCGGTTCCACAGATACGCAGTATTTT.

This rearrangement joins TRBV14 to TRBJ1-4, with 7 nucleotides matching TRBD1. This CDR3 is 16 amino acids long. The germline CDR1 and CDR2 sequences are SGHDN and FVKESK. Trimming took 3 bases from V and 4 from J; bases not matched to a gene: 8. CDR3 coding DNA: TGTGCCAGCAGCCATGTACTCGACAGGGTTAATGAAAAACTGTTTTTT. It encodes CASSHVLDRVNEKLFF.

In its sample, this clone was seen once. V usage is TRBV7-9 and J usage is TRBJ1-1; maybe TRBD1 (5 bases). CDR3 length: 12 residues. Germline V gene sequence: CDR1 SEHNR, CDR2 FQNEAQ (reference sequence). Deletions cut 5 bases from V and 8 bases from J, with 12 bases between. The CDR3 DNA reads as TGTGCCAGCAGCCCTACGGGGCGAGAAGCTTTCTTT. Its translation is CASSPTGREAFF.

In this sample, this clone turned up a few times. The CDR3 here is CASSLGGSGRTDTQYF. The CDR3 coding sequence is TGTGCCAGCAGCTTGGGAGGTAGCGGGAGGACAGATACGCAGTATTTT. The V gene is TRBV5-4, the J gene TRBJ2-3; TRBD2 aligns across 10 bases. Germline loops: CDR1 SGHNT, CDR2 YYREEE (reference sequence). CDR3 length: 16 residues. Trimming cost V 0 bases and J 3 bases; bases outside gene matches: 4.

V usage is TRBV14 and J usage is TRBJ1-1; TRBD1 is a possible D gene (5 bases). Trimming pared 3 bases from V and 3 bases from J, leaving 11 bases between. The germline CDR1 and CDR2 sequences are SGHDN and FVKESK. The CDR3 length is 14 residues. The CDR3 DNA reads as TGTGCCAGCAGCCAGGGACCAATCTACACTGAAGCTTTCTTT. This sequence encodes CASSQGPIYTEAFF.

The genes are TRBV7-3 and TRBJ1-2, with D tentatively TRBD1 (5 bases). There are 14 residues in the CDR3. The germline V gene encodes CDR1 SGHTA and CDR2 FQGTGA. V was clipped by 5 bases and J by 4 bases, with 14 bases between them. CDR3 in amino acids: CASSDNTGAYGYTF. Written as DNA, the CDR3 is TGTGCCAGCAGCGACAATACAGGTGCCTATGGCTACACCTTC.

The table lists this clone with a count of one. V usage is TRBV6-5 and J usage is TRBJ1-4; D unclear. Germline CDR1 MNHEY, CDR2 SVGAGI. This CDR3 spans 14 amino acids. V lost 2 bases to trimming and J lost 4 bases, with 8 bases between them. CDR3 residues: CASSYNGFNEKLFF. Here the CDR3 DNA reads TGTGCCAGCAGTTACAATGGGTTTAATGAAAAACTGTTTTTT.

The V call is TRBV5-1, the J call TRBJ2-3, with 7 bases that match TRBD1. V shed 0 bases, J shed 0 bases, and the junction held 7 bases outside the gene matches. The CDR3 consists of 17 residues. The germline CDR1 and CDR2 sequences are SGHRS and YFSETQ. CDR3: CASSLGGQLPSTDTQYF. In nucleotides, the CDR3 is TGCGCCAGCAGCTTGGGGGGACAGCTACCTAGCACAGATACGCAGTATTTT.

V and J are TRBV30 and TRBJ2-3; 8 nucleotides align to TRBD2. V lost 2 bases to trimming and J lost 11 bases; unmatched junction nucleotides: 12. This CDR3 contains 14 residues. In germline, CDR1 is GTSNPN, CDR2 SVGIG (reference sequence). The CDR3 reads CAWSLTSGYGGQYF. For the CDR3, the DNA is TGTGCCTGGAGTCTCACTAGCGGTTATGGGGGGCAGTATTTT.

The table lists this clone with a count of one. The chain couples TRBV5-1 to TRBJ2-1; 8 nucleotides line up with TRBD1. CDR1 and CDR2 (germline): SGHRS, YFSETQ. V shed 3 bases and J 7 bases; nucleotides not matched to a gene: 9. This CDR3 comprises 15 residues. CDR3 sequence reads: CASSSSGGAWNEQFF. The CDR3, as DNA: TGCGCCAGCAGCTCTTCAGGGGGCGCGTGGAATGAGCAGTTCTTC. The entire variable domain, with the rest obtained from reference TRBV5-1 and TRBJ2-1, is as follows: KAGVTQTPRYLIKTRGQQVTLSCSPISGHRSVSWYQQTPGQGLQFLFEYFSETQRNKGNFPGRFSGRQFSNSRSEMNVSTLELGDSALYLCASSSSGGAWNEQFFGPGTRLTVL.

DNA for the CDR3: TGCGCCAGCAGCTTGAACTCAGGGGTTAGCGAGCAGTACTTC. This sequence encodes CASSLNSGVSEQYF. The chain couples TRBV5-1 to TRBJ2-7; the D gene is possibly TRBD1 (6 bases). CDR3 length: 14 amino acids. Trimming left V 1 base short and J 6 bases short, with 14 bases between. Germline lookup yields CDR1 SGHRS and CDR2 YFSETQ.

This chain connects TRBV29-1 to TRBJ2-1; 8 bases agree with TRBD2. The length of the CDR3 is 15 residues. Looked up from germline, CDR1 is SQVTM and CDR2 is ANQGSEA. The V and J ends lost 3 bases and 4 bases, in that order; junction bases with no gene match: 8. The CDR3 region is CSVDVVAGRYNEQFF. The CDR3 DNA sequence: TGCAGCGTTGACGTGGTAGCGGGGAGATACAATGAGCAGTTCTTC.

The chain uses TRBV5-6 and TRBJ2-7, with 7 bases fitting TRBD1. The CDR3 totals 15 residues. Germline-derived CDR1 and CDR2 are SGHDT and YYEEEE. J lost 3 bases, V lost 0 bases, and 6 bases had no gene match. The CDR3 sequence: CASSLAGQLLYEQYF. CDR3 sequence (DNA): TGTGCCAGCAGCTTGGCGGGACAGCTACTCTACGAGCAGTACTTC.

CDR3 in DNA: TGTGCCAGTACAGAGGGGACAGGGGCCTACGAGCAGTACTTC. It yields the protein CASTEGTGAYEQYF. The chain is built from TRBV19 and TRBJ2-7, with 10 bases fitting TRBD1. The CDR3 runs to 14 residues. The junction had 5 bases not matched to a gene; V was cut back by 7 bases and J by 2 bases. Germline lookup yields CDR1 LNHDA and CDR2 SQIVND (reference sequence). Filled out from reference TRBV19 and TRBJ2-7, the complete variable domain reads DGGITQSPKYLFRKEGQNVTLSCEQNLNHDAMYWYRQDPGQGLRLIYYSQIVNDFQKGDIAEGYSVSREKKESFPLTVTSAQKNPTAFYLCASTEGTGAYEQYFGPGTRLTVT.

This chain connects TRBV5-5 to TRBJ1-6; D not certain. CDR3 length equals 15 residues. V was pared by 4 bases and J by 9 bases, with 17 bases between. Per the germline V gene, CDR1 is SGHKS and CDR2 is YYEKEE (reference sequence). The CDR3 loop is CASSPREGVSSPLHF. The DNA of the CDR3 is TGTGCCAGCAGCCCCCGGGAGGGAGTGAGTTCACCCCTCCACTTT.

The DNA for the CDR3 is TGCGCCAGCAGCCCCGGTGGTCGAGCAACTAATGAAAAACTGTTTTTT. It is translated as CASSPGGRATNEKLFF. The chain has TRBV4-1 and TRBJ1-4; D not certain. Trimming cost V 4 bases and J 0 bases, with 12 bases left between them. Looked up from germline, CDR1 is MGHRA and CDR2 is YSYEKL. The CDR3 is made up of 16 amino acids.

The V and J genes are TRBV6-5 and TRBJ1-1, with unresolved D. The germline V gene has CDR1 MNHEY and CDR2 SVGAGI. V lost 4 bases and J lost 1, with 16 bases in between. CDR3 length equals 16 residues. As DNA, the CDR3 is TGTGCCAGCAGTTCCGCCACAAGGGCCCCGAACACTGAAGCTTTCTTT. Translated: CASSSATRAPNTEAFF.

The chain uses TRBV6-5 and TRBJ1-2, with 11 bases aligning to TRBD1. The germline CDR1 and CDR2 sequences are MNHEY and SVGAGI. V dropped 6 bases and J dropped 4; count of bases not matched to a gene: 4. The CDR3 has 14 amino acids. This CDR3 reads CASSWDRGVYGYTF. The CDR3 DNA follows: TGTGCCAGCAGCTGGGACAGGGGGGTCTATGGCTACACCTTC.

The chain employs TRBV5-1 and TRBJ2-2; TRBD1 agrees at 7 bases. CDR1 SGHRS and CDR2 YFSETQ come from the germline V gene. The CDR3 sequence is 16 residues long. V shed 4 bases and J 0 bases; nucleotides not matched to a gene: 6. DNA for the CDR3: TGCGCCAGCAGCCCAAACAGGGGCGCGAACACCGGGGAGCTGTTTTTT. This translates into CASSPNRGANTGELFF.

The CDR3 here is CASSVGQGGYEQYF. Written as DNA, the CDR3 is TGTGCCAGCAGCGTAGGTCAGGGAGGCTACGAGCAGTACTTC. V usage is TRBV9 and J usage is TRBJ2-7; D is possibly TRBD2 (6 bases). Deletions cut 0 bases from V and 3 bases from J, with 10 bases between. CDR1 and CDR2 from the germline V gene are SGDLS and YYNGEE. The CDR3 has 14 amino acids.